This T cell receptor (beta chain) was retrieved from a study of blood T cell repertoires in COVID-19. The cohort comprised adults aged 18 to 89 years residing in 20 to 30 US areas. Someone with COVID-19 had been met by exposed participants within 2 weeks before study entry. CDR3 length: 17 amino acids. CDR1 MGHDK and CDR2 SYGVNS come from the germline V gene. The ends were cut back, 1 base at V and 6 bases at J, with 18 bases in the middle. The data were produced by immunoSEQ multiplex PCR, yet TCRdb's version contains in-frame clones alone and is incomplete. The sample shows around 400,000 clones, 70% to 90% of them seen only once.

What was sequenced was PBMCs or T cells enriched from blood (not recorded which). The chain links TRBV25-1 to TRBJ2-2; the D gene is possibly TRBD2 (6 bases). The receptor was isolated from a woman younger than 35 who had been exposed to COVID-19. The CDR3 DNA follows: TGTGCCAGCAGTGAATTCGTGACTAGTGTTGCACCCGGGGAGCTGTTTTTT. Translation: CASSEFVTSVAPGELFF.